A single sample is the source of the 8 T cell receptor beta chains below, sequenced in a study of CD8+ T cells in alopecia areata. Sequencing templates came from extracted RNA that was reverse transcribed into cDNA. Produced via immunoSEQ multiplex PCR; TCRdb's table is partial and in-frame only. The table has 110,000 or so clones, less than 70% seen once. Treatment described: oral pan-JAK inhibitor, 5-10 mg twice daily. Sequenced material: CD4+ T cells sorted from blood, taken at week 24, from a patient treated with tofacitinib. The receptors were gathered from a human donor with alopecia areata.

The chain combines TRBV5-1 with TRBJ2-6; 10 nucleotides match TRBD1. CDR3 length: 20 amino acids. J was trimmed by 5 bases and V by 3 bases; bases with no gene match: 17. Germline V gene data show CDR1 as SGHRS and CDR2 as YFSETQ. The CDR3, as DNA: TGCGCCAGCAGCTCCGGGACAGGGGAGCACTGGGGCCAAAGGGCCAACGTCCTGACTTTC. It codes for CASSSGTGEHWGQRANVLTF.

This clone has a single count. This sequence joins TRBV30 and TRBJ1-6; D gene unclear. Germline values: CDR1 GTSNPN, CDR2 SVGIG (reference sequence). CDR3 size: 16 residues. The germline V and J ends were trimmed by 7 bases and 0 bases, with 16 bases remaining between them. The CDR3 spells CASGRAGRSYNSPLHF. DNA for the CDR3: TGTGCCTCCGGGAGGGCAGGTCGCTCCTATAATTCACCCCTCCACTTT. Full variable domain (remainder filled in from reference TRBV30 and TRBJ1-6): SQTIHQWPATLVQPVGSPLSLECTVEGTSNPNLYWYRQAAGRGLQLLFYSVGIGQISSEVPQNLSASRPQDRQFILSSKKLLLSDSGFYLCASGRAGRSYNSPLHFGNGTRLTVT.

The V and J genes are TRBV5-1 and TRBJ2-5; 8 bases are a match to TRBD1. Losses at the gene ends were 0 bases for V and 5 bases for J; bases not matched to a gene: 15. The germline gives CDR1 SGHRS, CDR2 YFSETQ. This CDR3 spans 18 amino acids. CDR3 sequence (DNA): TGCGCCAGCAGCTTGGTAGGACCGGGACAGGCTAGAACGGAGACCCAGTACTTC. This sequence encodes CASSLVGPGQARTETQYF.

The V gene is TRBV25-1, the J gene TRBJ1-1; TRBD1 is a possible D gene (6 bases). V dropped 5 bases and J dropped 9 bases, with 16 bases sitting between them. CDR1 is MGHDK and CDR2 is SYGVNS in the germline V gene. This CDR3 is 13 amino acids long. The CDR3 sequence: CASSLMGTQKAFF. CDR3 DNA: TGTGCCAGCAGTCTCATGGGGACACAAAAAGCTTTCTTT.

J is TRBJ2-7 and V is TRBV6-5; D is possibly TRBD1 (6 bases). The ends were cut back, 5 bases at V and 2 bases at J, with 13 bases in the middle. Germline V lookup: CDR1 MNHEY, CDR2 SVGAGI. The CDR3 contains 14 residues. The CDR3 protein is CASSPDRTTYEQYF. The CDR3 DNA reads as TGTGCCAGCAGTCCGGACAGAACTACCTACGAGCAGTACTTC.

This clone was detected only a few times. The chain has TRBV10-3 and TRBJ1-5, with D tentatively TRBD1 (5 bases). Trimming took 6 bases from V and 1 from J, leaving 10 bases between them. The germline V gene has CDR1 ENHRY and CDR2 SYGVKD. This CDR3 is 14 amino acids long. The CDR3 reads CAIRGVQSNQPQHF. In DNA, the CDR3 is TGTGCCATCAGGGGGGTGCAGAGCAATCAGCCCCAGCATTTT.

The chain links TRBV15 to TRBJ1-3; TRBD1 aligns across 7 bases. V lost 4 bases and J lost 2; bases outside the gene matches: 8. The V gene's germline CDR1 is LNHNV and CDR2 YYDKDF (reference sequence). CDR3 length: 16 amino acids. CDR3 amino acids: CATSIRQGTPGNTIYF. CDR3 DNA sequence: TGTGCCACCAGCATTCGACAGGGTACGCCTGGAAACACCATATATTTT.

This clone has only a few counts. The rearrangement links TRBV2 to TRBJ2-6; no clear D gene. CDR1 is SNHLY and CDR2 is FYNNEI in the germline V gene. This CDR3 is 19 amino acids long. V lost 5 bases and J lost 1, with 21 bases in between. The CDR3 DNA sequence: TGTGCCAGCAGTCCCTTCTACTCCGCCAAAACATCTGGGGCCAACGTCCTGACTTTC. Translation: CASSPFYSAKTSGANVLTF.